The 2 T cell receptor beta chains below were found in one sample sequenced in a study of human T cells and chemical hapten exposure. TCRdb reprocessed the RACE reads via MiXCR and lists one record per CDR3 protein. The sample holds about 340,000 distinct CDR3 sequences, around 7% seen once. Regarding time point: patch test 1, 2 weeks after DPC sensitization. The treatment: therapeutic diphenylcyclopropenone sensitization with weekly scalp DPC. The sample in question was whole blood, obtained in connection with sensitization to the hapten diphenylcyclopropenone (DPC). All receptors come from a woman between 18 and 29 years old with alopecia areata. Some clones in this sample may be carry-over from other donors' samples.

The V call is TRBV12-5, the J call TRBJ2-1; 11 bases line up with TRBD1. Per germline, CDR1 LGHNT and CDR2 FRNRAP. The V and J ends lost 3 bases and 8 bases, in that order; junction bases with no gene match: 9. This CDR3 comprises 16 residues. CDR3 bases: TGTGCTAGTGGTTTCAGTTGGGGACAGGGGGGTGATGAGCAGTTCTTC. This sequence encodes CASGFSWGQGGDEQFF.

There are many counts of this clonotype. This chain links TRBV7-9 with TRBJ1-2; TRBD1 might be the D (5 bases). V was cut by 4 bases and J by 7 bases, with 13 bases left in between. The V gene's germline CDR1 is SEHNR and CDR2 FQNEAQ (reference sequence). This CDR3 contains 13 residues. CDR3 sequence (DNA): TGTGCCAGCAGCTCCGGGAGGGGAAGTGGCTACACCTTC. Amino acid sequence: CASSSGRGSGYTF. Looking up the rest from reference TRBV7-9 and TRBJ1-2 gives the full variable domain: DTGVSQNPRHKITKRGQNVTFRCDPISEHNRLYWYRQTLGQGPEFLTYFQNEAQLEKSRLLSDRFSAERPKGSFSTLEIQRTEQGDSAMYLCASSSGRGSGYTFGSGTRLTVV.